This TCR beta chain came from a study of blood T cell repertoires in COVID-19. Germline lookup yields CDR1 LGHDT and CDR2 YNNKEL (reference sequence). Trimming at V came to 5 bases and at J to 1 base, leaving 0 bases not matched to a gene. The CDR3 runs 13 residues. As processed by the authors: Reference gene primers were amplified, and this amplification served to estimate nucleated cell counts. The protocol was immunoSEQ multiplex PCR, while the TCRdb copy is restricted to in-frame clones and leaves out a portion. V, J and clone size are taken as reported in that table, and D and trimming were inferred from the DNA itself. The sample lists around 260,000 clones, approximately 83% occurring once.

The material sequenced was peripheral blood. V gene TRBV3-1 (or the pseudogene TRBV3-2) combines with J gene TRBJ2-3; TRBD2 matches at 7 bases. This sequence originates from a woman in her 50s who had recovered from COVID-19. The CDR3 DNA reads as TGTGCCAGCAGCACTAGCGGCACAGATACGCAGTATTTT. It specifies CASSTSGTDTQYF.